A few counts support the clone carrying this T cell receptor beta chain. Responder cells labeled with CFSE (approximately 200,000) were co-plated with irradiated stimulator cells labeled with violet dye (approximately 200,000). This entry belongs to a study of graft-versus-host responses after intestinal transplantation. Assay: immunoSEQ multiplex PCR; the TCRdb copy retains only in-frame clones and omits some. The data contain more than 15,000 clones, about two fifths of them seen just once; the ten biggest clones take up less than 4.5%. Germline V gene data show CDR1 as MNHEY and CDR2 as SVGAGI. This CDR3 spans 14 amino acids. V dropped 6 bases and J dropped 5 bases, with 13 bases sitting between them.

The source is a human patient who received an intestinal transplant. This specimen consisted of alloreactive CD8+ T cells from a mixed lymphocyte reaction culture, obtained before intestinal transplant. Subset meaning: CFSE-low proliferating T cells sorted from approximately six-day pre-transplant mixed lymphocyte reaction (GvH or HvG direction). This sequence joins TRBV6-5 and TRBJ2-2; TRBD2 is a possible D gene (6 bases). CDR3: CASSLGLVTGELFF. CDR3 in DNA: TGTGCCAGCAGCCTGGGACTCGTGACCGGGGAGCTGTTTTTT.